The rows below give T cell receptor beta chains drawn from one sample of a study of blood T cells in healthy people across ages. TCRdb reprocessed the 5' RACE reads with MiXCR, giving one entry per CDR3 protein. The data hold 780,000 or so distinct CDR3 sequences, with 20% to 30% observed a single time. These data were also reused for a study on T cells of mothers and their children.

The sample was blood. Receptor source: a boy between 5 and 17 years old in good health. CDR3s include the opening cysteine and the closing phenylalanine or tryptophan. The order of the fields is clone size, V gene, D gene, J gene, CDR3 protein, CDR3 DNA. The D gene is left open where the match is weak. Clone size is stated in some rows and not others, as once, few, many or a class when expanded.

-,TRBV27,-,TRBJ1-2,CASSLIGNYGYTF,TGTGCCAGCAGTTTAATAGGAAACTATGGCTACACCTTC
few,TRBV19,TRBD1,TRBJ2-1,CASSIVAGTGWNNEQFF,TGTGCCAGTAGTATAGTAGCCGGGACAGGGTGGAACAATGAGCAGTTCTTC
-,TRBV10-3,TRBD1,TRBJ1-1,CAISTGTGGTEAFF,TGTGCCATCAGCACCGGGACAGGGGGCACTGAAGCTTTCTTT
few,TRBV12-5,TRBD1,TRBJ2-5,CASGTSAPGQKQETQYF,TGTGCTAGTGGGACGTCCGCGCCGGGACAGAAGCAAGAGACCCAGTACTTC
-,TRBV7-2,-,TRBJ2-5,CASSLSGRVGETQYF,TGTGCCAGCAGCTTATCGGGCAGGGTGGGAGAGACCCAGTACTTC
few,TRBV7-9,-,TRBJ2-5,CASSLMVETQYF,TGTGCCAGCAGCCTAATGGTAGAGACCCAGTACTTC
once,TRBV27,-,TRBJ2-7,CASPPREQYF,TGTGCCAGCCCTCCCCGCGAGCAGTACTTC
few,TRBV28,-,TRBJ1-2,CASRPGTNYGYTF,TGTGCCAGCAGGCCCGGGACTAACTATGGCTACACCTTC
-,TRBV28,TRBD2,TRBJ2-2,CATLPLAGVGELFF,TGTGCCACCCTGCCGCTAGCGGGAGTCGGGGAGCTGTTTTTT
-,TRBV28,TRBD1,TRBJ1-1,CASSFGGTGNTEAFF,TGTGCCAGCAGTTTCGGGGGGACAGGTAACACTGAAGCTTTCTTT
-,TRBV6-5,-,TRBJ1-5,CASGTVSNQPQHF,TGTGCCAGCGGGACGGTTAGCAATCAGCCCCAGCATTTT
-,TRBV6-2/TRBV6-3,-,TRBJ1-5,CASSRLRHSNQPQHF,TGTGCCAGCAGCCGCCTAAGGCATAGCAATCAGCCCCAGCATTTT
-,TRBV29-1,TRBD1,TRBJ1-2,CSVVGTGSNYGYTF,TGCAGCGTGGTTGGGACAGGATCTAACTATGGCTACACCTTC
-,TRBV5-1,-,TRBJ2-7,CASRAHRENYEQYF,TGCGCCAGCCGAGCTCATCGGGAAAACTACGAGCAGTACTTC
-,TRBV4-3,-,TRBJ2-7,CASSQDLATTTGQYF,TGCGCCAGCAGCCAAGATCTAGCCACGACTACGGGGCAGTACTTC
-,TRBV13,-,TRBJ2-3,CASSPPAWGTDTQYF,TGTGCCAGCAGTCCCCCGGCATGGGGCACAGATACGCAGTATTTT
-,TRBV24-1,-,TRBJ2-1,CATSDIYEQFF,TGTGCCACCAGTGATATCTATGAGCAGTTCTTC
-,TRBV4-3,TRBD1,TRBJ2-5,CASSQDRGRIVETQYF,TGCGCCAGCAGCCAAGATAGGGGGCGTATCGTGGAGACCCAGTACTTC
-,TRBV3-1,-,TRBJ2-5,CASSQPRQGLETQYF,TGTGCCAGCAGCCAACCGCGACAGGGACTAGAGACCCAGTACTTC
-,TRBV28,-,TRBJ2-7,CASSLIGGHSYEQYF,TGTGCCAGCAGTTTAATCGGGGGCCACTCCTACGAGCAGTACTTC
-,TRBV29-1,-,TRBJ1-1,CSVEEGIGAFF,TGCAGCGTTGAAGAGGGGATAGGTGCTTTCTTT
-,TRBV7-9,-,TRBJ2-6,CASSLFSGASGANVLTF,TGTGCCAGCAGCTTATTTTCGGGGGCCTCCGGGGCCAACGTCCTGACTTTC
-,TRBV13,-,TRBJ2-7,CASSPQGITYEQYF,TGTGCCAGCAGCCCGCAGGGGATTACCTACGAGCAGTACTTC
few,TRBV29-1,TRBD2,TRBJ2-7,CSVEDPQGGYEQYF,TGCAGCGTTGAAGATCCCCAGGGAGGGTACGAGCAGTACTTC
once,TRBV5-1,-,TRBJ2-3,CASSFGGRGADTQYF,TGCGCCAGCAGCTTTGGAGGGCGCGGAGCAGATACGCAGTATTTT
-,TRBV5-1,-,TRBJ2-5,CASSLSYDYPETQYF,TGCGCCAGCAGCTTGTCGTACGACTACCCAGAGACCCAGTACTTC
few,TRBV12-3/TRBV12-4,TRBD1,TRBJ1-5,CASKRGTAHNQPQHF,TGTGCCAGCAAGCGGGGGACAGCTCATAATCAGCCCCAGCATTTT
-,TRBV20-1,TRBD1,TRBJ1-2,CSARKTGVLNYGYTF,TGCAGTGCTAGGAAGACAGGGGTTCTTAACTATGGCTACACCTTC
few,TRBV6-6,TRBD1,TRBJ2-5,CASRNGRQGASETQYF,TGTGCCAGCAGAAACGGCCGACAGGGGGCATCCGAGACCCAGTACTTC
few,TRBV12-5,-,TRBJ2-3,CASGLGTTDTQYF,TGTGCTAGTGGTTTGGGAACCACAGATACGCAGTATTTT
once,TRBV2,-,TRBJ2-4,CASKQENIQYF,TGTGCCAGCAAACAGGAAAACATTCAGTACTTC
-,TRBV21-1,-,TRBJ2-5,CASSKVELGPQETQYF,TGTGCCAGCAGCAAAGTGGAGTTAGGGCCCCAAGAGACCCAGTACTTC
-,TRBV4-1,TRBD1,TRBJ2-1,CASSHHPRDRGPNEQFF,TGCGCCAGCAGCCACCACCCCCGGGACAGGGGGCCTAATGAGCAGTTCTTC
few,TRBV29-1,-,TRBJ1-1,CSAPGGGLVTEAFF,TGCAGCGCCCCGGGAGGGGGGTTAGTTACTGAAGCTTTCTTT
few,TRBV11-1,-,TRBJ2-5,CASSYYRDQETQYF,TGTGCCAGCAGCTATTACAGGGACCAAGAGACCCAGTACTTC
-,TRBV7-9,-,TRBJ2-7,CASSLPGRYEQYF,TGTGCCAGCAGCTTACCAGGGCGCTACGAGCAGTACTTC
few,TRBV6-1,TRBD1,TRBJ1-2,CASSPRTGTNSGYTF,TGTGCCAGCAGTCCCAGGACAGGGACCAATTCGGGCTACACCTTC
once,TRBV10-3,TRBD1,TRBJ1-1,CAAQLRGDTEAFF,TGTGCCGCGCAGCTCAGGGGGGACACTGAAGCTTTCTTT
many,TRBV7-2,-,TRBJ2-4,CASSLQGNIQYF,TGTGCCAGCAGCCTCCAGGGAAACATTCAGTACTTC
-,TRBV20-1,TRBD2,TRBJ2-1,CSARATGGPQDNEQFF,TGCAGTGCTAGAGCGACGGGGGGGCCTCAGGACAATGAGCAGTTCTTC
few,TRBV29-1,TRBD2,TRBJ2-4,CSVGGRAKNIQYF,TGCAGCGTTGGCGGGAGGGCCAAAAACATTCAGTACTTC
few,TRBV7-9,-,TRBJ1-2,CASSLGNSGAYGYTF,TGTGCCAGCAGCTTGGGGAATTCAGGGGCTTATGGCTACACCTTC